The next 29 T cell receptor beta chains were all read from a single sample in a study of blood T cell repertoires in COVID-19 (dated by TCRdb to 2018 to 2021). Library preparation was by the immunoSEQ multiplex PCR assay. TCRdb carries this immuneACCESS record with in-frame sequences only. Its versions omit some clonotypes, under half of them owing to an unresolved V gene in the studies checked, with the rest unexplained. The table for this sample lists 200,000 to 250,000 clones; 82% of them were counted only once. Of the sample, around 3.3% is held by the ten largest clones. Material: peripheral blood. The receptors originated from a woman aged 80 or over with acute or convalescent COVID-19.

This clone was picked up a small number of times. The chain uses TRBV6-1 and TRBJ1-2; tentative D call: TRBD1 (6 bases). This CDR3 comprises 15 residues. Germline CDR1 reads MNHNS; CDR2 reads SASEGT. Trimming removed 2 bases from V and 5 bases from J, with 15 bases in between. The CDR3 DNA follows: TGTGCCAGCAGTGAACCTTGGAAGGGGGGGTATGGCTACACCTTC. Protein product: CASSEPWKGGYGYTF.

The V gene is TRBV25-1, the J gene TRBJ1-2; tentatively, D is TRBD1 (5 bases). The CDR3 loop spans 15 amino acids. Deletions cut 7 bases from V and 7 bases from J, with 22 bases between. Germline V lookup: CDR1 MGHDK, CDR2 SYGVNS. The DNA for the CDR3 is TGTGCCAGCAACGAAGCTGCGGCCGGGAGGGGTGGCTACACCTTC. Protein product: CASNEAAAGRGGYTF.

This clone appeared a few times. The rearrangement joins TRBV5-6 to TRBJ1-2, with 11 bases lining up with TRBD1. This CDR3 comprises 16 residues. J lost 6 bases, V lost 7 bases, and 14 bases had no gene match. Germline CDR1 reads SGHDT; CDR2 reads YYEEEE. The CDR3 here is CASLGTDRGRLDGYTF. The CDR3 DNA reads TGTGCCAGCTTGGGGACGGACAGGGGGCGATTGGATGGCTACACCTTC.

The rearrangement uses TRBV12-3 or TRBV12-4 and TRBJ2-7; a weak D match, TRBD2 (6 bases). This CDR3 comprises 13 residues. V was cut by 4 bases and J by 5 bases, with 12 bases left in between. Here the CDR3 reads CASSWRGGDEQYF. CDR3 coding DNA: TGTGCCAGCAGTTGGAGGGGAGGTGACGAGCAGTACTTC.

The chain carries TRBV18 and TRBJ1-2; TRBD1 might be the D (5 bases). The V gene's germline CDR1 is KGHSH and CDR2 LQKENI. V lost 5 bases to trimming and J lost 8 bases, with 15 bases between them. The CDR3 totals 13 residues. CDR3 protein: CASSSDSQGGYTF. The CDR3 DNA follows: TGTGCCAGCTCATCAGACTCCCAGGGCGGCTACACCTTC.

V gene TRBV6-6 combines with J gene TRBJ1-4, with D possibly TRBD1 on 6 matching bases. This CDR3 has 14 residues. The germline V and J ends were trimmed by 4 bases and 5 bases, with 11 bases remaining between them. The germline V gene has CDR1 MNHNY and CDR2 SVGAGI (reference sequence). The CDR3 DNA reads as TGTGCCAGCAGTTTTATGGGGGCGAATGAAAAACTGTTTTTT. This translates into CASSFMGANEKLFF.

The chain uses TRBV9 and TRBJ2-6; D unresolved. The CDR3 totals 14 residues. CDR1 SGDLS and CDR2 YYNGEE come from the germline V gene. V dropped 3 bases and J dropped 2 bases, with 6 bases sitting between them. The CDR3 nucleotides read TGTGCCAGCAGCGGGCCCGCTGGGGCCAACGTCCTGACTTTC. Its translation is CASSGPAGANVLTF.

The chain joins TRBV5-1 to TRBJ1-1; TRBD1 matches at 9 bases. This CDR3 is built from 15 residues. CDR1 and CDR2 (germline): SGHRS, YFSETQ. The V gene end was trimmed by 1 base and the J gene end by 1 base; junction bases not matched to a gene: 2. The CDR3 nucleotides are TGCGCCAGCAGCTTGCCGGGACAGGGGAACACTGAAGCTTTCTTT. Translation gives CASSLPGQGNTEAFF. The variable domain in full, completed from reference TRBV5-1 and TRBJ1-1, reads KAGVTQTPRYLIKTRGQQVTLSCSPISGHRSVSWYQQTPGQGLQFLFEYFSETQRNKGNFPGRFSGRQFSNSRSEMNVSTLELGDSALYLCASSLPGQGNTEAFFGQGTRLTVV.

The table lists this clone with a few counts. The V and J genes are TRBV7-2 and TRBJ1-5, with 7 bases that match TRBD1. With V trimmed by 5 bases and J by 2 bases, 6 bases remained unmatched. Germline CDR1 SGHTA, CDR2 FQGNSA. There are 15 residues in the CDR3. The CDR3 nucleotides are TGTGCCAGCAGCACCGGACAGGTCGGCAATCAGCCCCAGCATTTT. Translated, it gives CASSTGQVGNQPQHF.

A single count supports this clone. This chain joins TRBV28 and TRBJ1-2; unclear D gene. Trimming took off 6 bases at V and 6 bases at J, with 14 bases between the two ends. In germline, CDR1 is MDHEN, CDR2 SYDVKM. The CDR3 length is 13 residues. Written as DNA, the CDR3 is TGTGCCAGCAGCTCGGACGTTAGCGATGGCTACACCTTC. Protein: CASSSDVSDGYTF.

V gene TRBV7-2 combines with J gene TRBJ1-6; TRBD1 matches 9 bases. This CDR3 contains 15 residues. Germline V gene sequence: CDR1 SGHTA, CDR2 FQGNSA. V was clipped by 3 bases and J by 6 bases; unmatched bases: 3. CDR3 DNA: TGTGCCAGCAGCTTCAGACAGGGGGGTAATTCACCCCTCCACTTT. Translation: CASSFRQGGNSPLHF.

The rearrangement links TRBV27 to TRBJ2-1; D not certain. Germline V gene sequence: CDR1 MNHEY, CDR2 SMNVEV (reference sequence). Deletions cut 3 bases from V and 0 bases from J, with 9 bases between. The CDR3 length is 15 residues. The DNA for the CDR3 is TGTGCCAGCAGTTTCCGGGTCGGCTCCTACAATGAGCAGTTCTTC. Amino acid sequence: CASSFRVGSYNEQFF.

The chain couples TRBV2 to TRBJ1-3; D perhaps matches TRBD1 (5 bases). CDR3 length equals 15 residues. Trimming shortened V by 10 bases and J by 2 bases, and 18 bases separated the two germline ends. Germline CDR1 and CDR2: SNHLY and FYNNEI. The CDR3 is CATDPQGLPGNTIYF. CDR3 in DNA: TGTGCCACCGACCCGCAGGGTCTTCCTGGAAACACCATATATTTT.

The CDR3 region is CASSATHSRGNEQFF. The CDR3 nucleotides are TGTGCCAGCAGCGCAACCCATTCTCGGGGAAATGAGCAGTTCTTC. The J gene is TRBJ2-1, the V gene TRBV9; TRBD2 is a possible D gene (5 bases). The germline V gene encodes CDR1 SGDLS and CDR2 YYNGEE. The length of the CDR3 is 15 residues. V was pared by 3 bases and J by 7 bases, with 17 bases between.

This CDR3 reads CASSVGGGGHTGELFF. Written as DNA, the CDR3 is TGTGCCAGCAGCGTAGGTGGCGGGGGGCACACCGGGGAGCTGTTTTTT. The genes are TRBV9 and TRBJ2-2; 8 bases map to TRBD2. The CDR3 consists of 16 residues. Trimming took 0 bases from V and 3 from J; bases not matched to a gene: 4. Germline loops: CDR1 SGDLS, CDR2 YYNGEE.

The CDR3 DNA reads as TGTGCCAGCAGCCAAGATGCGGGCCAGTACTATGGCTACACCTTC. This encodes CASSQDAGQYYGYTF. The J gene is TRBJ1-2, the V gene TRBV4-2; D uncertain. The germline V gene has CDR1 LGHNA and CDR2 YNFKEQ. The V and J ends lost 0 bases and 3 bases respectively, with 11 bases between them. The CDR3 consists of 15 residues.

CDR3: CASSEWGQGTYEAFF. CDR3 DNA: TGTGCCAGCAGTGAATGGGGACAGGGGACCTATGAAGCTTTCTTT. The chain joins TRBV2 to TRBJ1-1; 10 nucleotides align to TRBD1. CDR1 and CDR2 from the germline V gene are SNHLY and FYNNEI. The CDR3 covers 15 residues. V lost 2 bases and J lost 7; bases outside the gene matches: 7.

This chain connects TRBV7-8 to TRBJ2-7; a weak D match, TRBD1 (7 bases). The CDR3 is made up of 12 amino acids. Germline V gene lookup returns CDR1 SGHVS and CDR2 FQNEAQ. With 5 bases removed from V and 7 bases from J, the gap between germline ends came to 12 bases. CDR3 in amino acids: CASSRQGGEQYF. The DNA for the CDR3 is TGTGCCAGCAGCCGACAGGGAGGAGAGCAGTACTTC.

V gene TRBV27 combines with J gene TRBJ2-7, with no clear D. Trimming removed 4 bases from V and 1 base from J, with 11 bases in between. In germline, CDR1 is MNHEY, CDR2 SMNVEV (reference sequence). The CDR3 runs 14 residues. CDR3 coding DNA: TGTGCCAGCAGTTCGAACTTAATATCCTACGAGCAGTACTTC. Its protein is CASSSNLISYEQYF.

The rearrangement links TRBV5-4 to TRBJ2-2, with a possible D match to TRBD1 (6 bases). CDR1 and CDR2 (germline): SGHNT, YYREEE (reference sequence). The CDR3 contains 15 residues. V was pared by 2 bases and J by 5 bases, with 13 bases between. This chain's CDR3 is CASSLQGIGTGELFF. CDR3 sequence (DNA): TGTGCCAGCAGCTTACAGGGTATAGGTACCGGGGAGCTGTTTTTT.

This clone has a single count. This rearrangement joins TRBV5-4 to TRBJ2-3, with 9 bases fitting TRBD2. Germline values: CDR1 SGHNT, CDR2 YYREEE (reference sequence). Germline trimming cut 0 bases from V and 4 bases from J; bases unmatched to any gene: 3. The CDR3 has 15 residues. CDR3 in DNA: TGTGCCAGCAGCTTGGGCGGGGGGGCCGCAGATACGCAGTATTTT. It translates to CASSLGGGAADTQYF.

The chain employs TRBV25-1 and TRBJ1-1; D remains ambiguous. CDR3 length equals 12 residues. Germline V lookup: CDR1 MGHDK, CDR2 SYGVNS. V lost 9 bases to trimming and J lost 1 base, with 9 bases between them. In DNA, the CDR3 is TGTGCCAGTTCGGAGTGGAACACTGAAGCTTTCTTT. Protein sequence: CASSEWNTEAFF. Full variable domain (rest looked up from reference TRBV25-1 and TRBJ1-1): EADIYQTPRYLVIGTGKKITLECSQTMGHDKMYWYQQDPGMELHLIHYSYGVNSTEKGDLSSESTVSRIRTEHFPLTLESARPSHTSQYLCASSEWNTEAFFGQGTRLTVV.

V usage is TRBV18 and J usage is TRBJ2-6, with no clear D. The germline V gene has CDR1 KGHSH and CDR2 LQKENI. V dropped 3 bases and J dropped 2 bases, with 14 bases sitting between them. This CDR3 has 17 amino acids. CDR3: CASSPNHARAGANVLTF. The CDR3 region has the DNA TGTGCCAGCTCACCGAACCACGCTAGAGCTGGGGCCAACGTCCTGACTTTC.

This clone was detected once. This sequence joins TRBV5-1 and TRBJ2-5; 8 bases fit TRBD1. Germline CDR1 SGHRS, CDR2 YFSETQ. The length of the CDR3 is 14 residues. J gave up 3 bases and V 4 bases, and 5 bases lay outside the gene matches. The CDR3 spells CASSTGQEEETQYF. Here the CDR3 DNA reads TGCGCCAGCAGCACGGGACAGGAGGAAGAGACCCAGTACTTC.

The chain combines TRBV19 with TRBJ1-2; D call uncertain. Between the trimmed V and J ends, which lost 7 bases and 7 bases, there was a span of 10 bases. The CDR3 is 11 residues long. Per the germline V gene, CDR1 is LNHDA and CDR2 is SQIVND (reference sequence). The CDR3 DNA reads as TGTGCCAGTACCTCGGAGGGTGGCTACACCTTC. Translated: CASTSEGGYTF.

This clone appeared a single time. The chain has TRBV18 and TRBJ2-5; D unresolved. The CDR3 runs to 12 residues. Trimming took 5 bases from V and 0 from J, leaving 4 bases between them. The germline CDR1 and CDR2 sequences are KGHSH and LQKENI. Here the CDR3 DNA reads TGTGCCAGCTCATCGTACCAAGAGACCCAGTACTTC. This sequence encodes CASSSYQETQYF.

Comment on this clone: Other nucleotide sequences in the sample specify the same CDR3. The genes are TRBV5-1 and TRBJ1-5; D ambiguous. Germline CDR1 is SGHRS and CDR2 is YFSETQ. V dropped 0 bases and J dropped 1 base, with 8 bases sitting between them. The CDR3 length is 15 residues. CDR3 DNA: TGCGCCAGCAGCTTGGATGGGCAGAGCAATCAGCCCCAGCATTTT. It translates to CASSLDGQSNQPQHF.

The chain uses TRBV5-1 and TRBJ2-3; 7 nucleotides line up with TRBD1. The CDR3 has 15 amino acids. Per the germline V gene, CDR1 is SGHRS and CDR2 is YFSETQ. V shed 0 bases, J shed 1 base, and the junction held 2 bases outside the gene matches. The DNA for the CDR3 is TGCGCCAGCAGCTTGGAGGGGGCCCGCACAGATACGCAGTATTTT. It specifies CASSLEGARTDTQYF.

With regard to this clone: Compared with germline, one end of the junction differs, possibly owing to a read error. J is TRBJ2-1 and V is TRBV11-2, with 7 positions matching TRBD1. The CDR3 extends over 15 amino acids. Germline V gives CDR1 SGHAT, CDR2 FQNNGV. The CDR3 sequence: CASSRDSFSYNEQFF. The CDR3 DNA follows: TGTGCTAGCAGCCGGGACAGTTTCTCCTACAATGAGCAGTTCTTC.